The clone carrying this TCR beta chain was seen at least ten times. Its antigen is unknown. The data were obtained in a study of human T cells and chemical hapten exposure. Study at large: Diphenylcyclopropenone doses were given weekly to the scalps of patients across the roughly 22-week study.

General observations from the study: Expanded TCRs created a significantly greater count of big CDR3 similarity clusters than controls did.

Germline V gene sequence: CDR1 MNHNS, CDR2 SASEGT. This CDR3 has 15 residues. The ends lost 8 bases at V and 4 bases at J; junction bases unmatched: 8. Time point reported: pre-sensitization, week 0. Treatment described: therapeutic diphenylcyclopropenone sensitization with weekly scalp DPC. Blood collection happened ahead of applying each patch test. MiXCR, applied by TCRdb to the RACE reads, yields one record per CDR3 protein. Altogether more than 55,000 distinct CDR3 sequences are present, 8% to 10% being singletons, with the ten largest covering roughly a tenth. The clonotype comes from a man aged 40-55 years with alopecia areata. Some clones in this sample may be carry-over from other donors' samples. The chain combines TRBV6-1 with TRBJ2-3; 11 bases align to TRBD2. This specimen consisted of whole blood, obtained in connection with sensitization to the hapten diphenylcyclopropenone (DPC). The CDR3, as DNA: TGTGCCAGCTTGATCGCGGGACTAGCGGCAGATACGCAGTATTTT. Protein product: CASLIAGLAADTQYF.